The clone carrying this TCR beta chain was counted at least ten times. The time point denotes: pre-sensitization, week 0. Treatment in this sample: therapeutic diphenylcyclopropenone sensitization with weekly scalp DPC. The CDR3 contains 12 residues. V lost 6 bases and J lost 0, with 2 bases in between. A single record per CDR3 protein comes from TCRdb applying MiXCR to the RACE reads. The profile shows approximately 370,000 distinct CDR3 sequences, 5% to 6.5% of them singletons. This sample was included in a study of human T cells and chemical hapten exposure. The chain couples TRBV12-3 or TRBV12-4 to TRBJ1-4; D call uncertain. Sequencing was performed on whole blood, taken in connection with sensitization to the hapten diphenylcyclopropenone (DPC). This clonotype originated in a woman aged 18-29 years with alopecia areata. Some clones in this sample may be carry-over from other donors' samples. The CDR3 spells CASSPTNEKLFF. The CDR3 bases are TGTGCCAGCAGCCCAACTAATGAAAAACTGTTTTTT.